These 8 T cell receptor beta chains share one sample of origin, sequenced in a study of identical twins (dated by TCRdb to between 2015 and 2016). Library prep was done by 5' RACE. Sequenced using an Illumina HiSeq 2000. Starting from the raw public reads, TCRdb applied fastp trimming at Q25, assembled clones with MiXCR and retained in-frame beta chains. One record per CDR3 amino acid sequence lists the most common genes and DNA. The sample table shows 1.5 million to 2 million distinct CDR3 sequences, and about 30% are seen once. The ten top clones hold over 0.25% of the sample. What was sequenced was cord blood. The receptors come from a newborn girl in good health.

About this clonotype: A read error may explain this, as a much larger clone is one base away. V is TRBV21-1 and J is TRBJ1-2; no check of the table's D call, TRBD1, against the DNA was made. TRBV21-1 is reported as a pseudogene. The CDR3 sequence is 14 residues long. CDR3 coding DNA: TGTGCCAGCAGCAAAGCGGCAGGGGGCTATGGCTACACCTTC. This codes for CASSKAAGGYGYTF.

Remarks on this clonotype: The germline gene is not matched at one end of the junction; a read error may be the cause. CDR3: CASSLSLQGFNGQFF. The CDR3 DNA sequence: TGTGCCAGCAGCTTGAGCCTACAGGGTTTCAATGGGCAGTTCTTC. The chain uses TRBV11-2 and TRBJ2-1, with D possibly TRBD1 on 6 matching bases. Per the germline V gene, CDR1 is SGHAT and CDR2 is FQNNGV. The CDR3 covers 15 residues.

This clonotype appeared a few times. The CDR3 sequence is CSARPFLHSSYEQYF. CDR3 sequence (DNA): TGCAGTGCTAGGCCATTTCTTCACAGCTCCTACGAGCAGTACTTC. This chain uses TRBV20-1 with TRBJ2-7; D is uncertain. V dropped 3 bases and J dropped 0 bases, with 15 bases sitting between them. Germline V gene data show CDR1 as DFQATT and CDR2 as SNEGSKA (reference sequence). The CDR3 contains 15 residues.

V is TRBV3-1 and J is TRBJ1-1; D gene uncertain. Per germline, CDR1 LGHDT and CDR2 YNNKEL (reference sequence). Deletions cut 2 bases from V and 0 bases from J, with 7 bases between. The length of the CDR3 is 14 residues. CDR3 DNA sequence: TGTGCCAGCAGCCAACTTATATTGAACACTGAAGCTTTCTTT. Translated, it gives CASSQLILNTEAFF.

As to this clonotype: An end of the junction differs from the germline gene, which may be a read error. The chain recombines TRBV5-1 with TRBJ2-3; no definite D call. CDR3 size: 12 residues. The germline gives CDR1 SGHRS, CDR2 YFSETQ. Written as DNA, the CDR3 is TGCGCCAGCAGCGGGGTTGTAGATACGCGGTATTTT. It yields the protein CASSGVVDTRYF.

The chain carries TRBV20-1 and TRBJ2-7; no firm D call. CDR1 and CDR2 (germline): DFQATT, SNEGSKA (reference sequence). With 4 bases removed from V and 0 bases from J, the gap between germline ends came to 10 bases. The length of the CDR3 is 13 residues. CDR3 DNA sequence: TGCAGTGCTATAAGGCGGAGCTCCTACGAGCAGTACTTC. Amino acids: CSAIRRSSYEQYF.

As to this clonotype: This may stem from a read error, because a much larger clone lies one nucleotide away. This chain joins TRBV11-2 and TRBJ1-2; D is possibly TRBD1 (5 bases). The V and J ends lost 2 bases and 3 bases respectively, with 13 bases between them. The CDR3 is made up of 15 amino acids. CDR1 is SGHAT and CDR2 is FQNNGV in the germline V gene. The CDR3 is CASSLTDKADYGYTF. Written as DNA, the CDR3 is TGTGCCAGCAGCTTAACGGACAAGGCGGACTATGGCTACACCTTC.

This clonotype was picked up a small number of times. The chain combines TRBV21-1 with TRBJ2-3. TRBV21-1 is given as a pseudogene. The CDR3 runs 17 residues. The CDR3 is CASSKAWQMTWSDTQYF. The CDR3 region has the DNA TGTGCCAGCAGCAAAGCGTGGCAGATGACGTGGTCAGATACGCAGTATTTT.